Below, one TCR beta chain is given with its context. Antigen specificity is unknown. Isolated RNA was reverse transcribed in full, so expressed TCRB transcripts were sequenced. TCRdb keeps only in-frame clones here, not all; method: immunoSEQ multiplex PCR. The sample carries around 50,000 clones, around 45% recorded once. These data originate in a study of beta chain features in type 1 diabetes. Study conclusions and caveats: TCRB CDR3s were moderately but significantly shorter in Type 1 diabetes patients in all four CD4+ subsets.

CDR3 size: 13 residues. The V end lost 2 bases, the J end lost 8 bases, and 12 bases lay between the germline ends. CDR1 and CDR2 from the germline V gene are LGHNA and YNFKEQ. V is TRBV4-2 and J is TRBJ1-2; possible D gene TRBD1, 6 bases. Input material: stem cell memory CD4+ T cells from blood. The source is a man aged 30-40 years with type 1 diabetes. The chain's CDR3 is CASSQQQGFGYTF. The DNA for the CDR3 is TGTGCCAGCAGCCAACAACAGGGATTCGGCTACACCTTC.